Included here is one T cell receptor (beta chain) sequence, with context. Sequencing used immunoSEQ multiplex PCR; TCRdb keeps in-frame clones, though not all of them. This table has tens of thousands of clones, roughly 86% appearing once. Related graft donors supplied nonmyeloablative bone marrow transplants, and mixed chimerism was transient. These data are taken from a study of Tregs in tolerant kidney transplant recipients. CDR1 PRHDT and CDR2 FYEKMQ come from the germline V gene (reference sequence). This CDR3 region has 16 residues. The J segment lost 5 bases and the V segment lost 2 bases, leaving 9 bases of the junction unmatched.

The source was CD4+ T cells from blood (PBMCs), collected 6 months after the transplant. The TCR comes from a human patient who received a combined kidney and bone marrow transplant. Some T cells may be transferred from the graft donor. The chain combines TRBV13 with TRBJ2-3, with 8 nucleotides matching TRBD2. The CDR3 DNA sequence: TGTGCCAGCAGCTTAAAACGACTAGCGAGGGAAGATACGCAGTATTTT. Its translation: CASSLKRLAREDTQYF.